What follows are 22 T cell receptor beta chains derived from one specimen sequenced in a study of shared clonotypes between healthy human individuals. The protocol was immunoSEQ multiplex PCR, while the TCRdb copy is restricted to in-frame clones and leaves out a portion. This table holds roughly 2,000,000 clones, about 95% found once. Naive CD8 populations comprised CD45RO-negative cells positively selected for CCR7, excluding terminally differentiated effector memory CD45RA+ cells. What was sequenced was naive CD8+ T cells sorted from blood. The receptors stem from a man younger than 30 in good health.

The chain recombines TRBV5-4 with TRBJ2-5, with TRBD1 identical over 9 bases. The CDR3 runs 14 residues. V lost 4 bases and J lost 5; bases outside the gene matches: 6. The germline gives CDR1 SGHNT, CDR2 YYREEE (reference sequence). For the CDR3, the DNA is TGTGCCAGCAGCGGGACAGGGTGGGGGGAGACCCAGTACTTC. It encodes CASSGTGWGETQYF. The variable domain in full, with the rest retrieved from reference TRBV5-4 and TRBJ2-5, is ETGVTQSPTHLIKTRGQQVTLRCSSQSGHNTVSWYQQALGQGPQFIFQYYREEENGRGNFPPRFSGLQFPNYSSELNVNALELDDSALYLCASSGTGWGETQYFGPGTRLLVL.

To note about this clone: In the same sample, other DNA sequences code for this CDR3. Here the CDR3 DNA reads TGTGCCAGCAGCTTGAGCGGGGCCGGGGAGCTGTTTTTT. The encoded protein is CASSLSGAGELFF. The chain employs TRBV5-8 and TRBJ2-2; 7 bases map to TRBD2. V lost 1 base, J lost 6 bases, and 0 bases stayed unmatched. Germline V gene lookup returns CDR1 SGHTS and CDR2 YDEGEE. This CDR3 contains 13 residues.

The chain uses TRBV27 and TRBJ2-7; 11 bases match TRBD1. This CDR3 has 16 residues. The germline gives CDR1 MNHEY, CDR2 SMNVEV (reference sequence). The V gene end was trimmed by 4 bases and the J gene end by 6 bases; junction bases not matched to a gene: 11. CDR3 loop: CASSSRTGGFTSEQYF. CDR3 nucleotide sequence: TGTGCCAGCAGTTCCCGGACAGGGGGCTTTACGTCCGAGCAGTACTTC.

The genes are TRBV29-1 and TRBJ2-7, with TRBD2 as a possible D gene (6 bases). Trimming took 4 bases from V and 0 from J, leaving 13 bases between them. This CDR3 is built from 14 residues. CDR1 SQVTM and CDR2 ANQGSEA come from the germline V gene. DNA of the CDR3: TGCAGCGTTGTCCCACGGGGGAGCTCCTACGAGCAGTACTTC. It specifies CSVVPRGSSYEQYF.

The chain employs TRBV30 and TRBJ2-3; TRBD2 matches 7 bases. V was clipped by 5 bases and J by 2 bases; unmatched bases: 4. This CDR3 comprises 13 residues. Germline V gene sequence: CDR1 GTSNPN, CDR2 SVGIG (reference sequence). CDR3 bases: TGTGCCTGGGCCGGACTAGACACAGATACGCAGTATTTT. Translating it yields CAWAGLDTDTQYF.

This clone was recorded once. V and J are TRBV27 and TRBJ1-6; D perhaps matches TRBD1 (5 bases). The CDR3 has 17 amino acids. Germline values: CDR1 MNHEY, CDR2 SMNVEV (reference sequence). With 6 bases removed from V and 3 bases from J, the gap between germline ends came to 18 bases. This CDR3 reads CASRSGTLNLYNSPLHF. The DNA of the CDR3 is TGTGCCAGCAGGTCCGGGACCCTGAACCTCTATAATTCACCCCTCCACTTT.

As for this clone: At the DNA level, this CDR3 is encoded by other sequences in the same sample as well. V is TRBV11-2 and J is TRBJ2-7; D unresolved. Germline V gene lookup returns CDR1 SGHAT and CDR2 FQNNGV. This CDR3 spans 10 amino acids. V lost 3 bases and J 4 bases, leaving 1 base between the germline ends. In DNA, the CDR3 is TGTGCCAGCAGCTTGTACGAGCAGTACTTC. Translating gives CASSLYEQYF.

This sequence joins TRBV6-4 and TRBJ2-2, with no clear D. Germline V CDR1 and CDR2: MRHNA, SNTAGT. Between the trimmed V and J ends, which lost 1 base and 1 base, there was a span of 1 base. There are 13 residues in the CDR3. The CDR3 sequence: CASSDWNTGELFF. Here the CDR3 DNA reads TGTGCCAGCAGTGACTGGAACACCGGGGAGCTGTTTTTT.

The chain combines TRBV19 with TRBJ2-3, with 8 bases aligning to TRBD2. J was trimmed by 1 base and V by 0 bases; bases with no gene match: 6. The CDR3 is 17 residues long. Germline loops: CDR1 LNHDA, CDR2 SQIVND (reference sequence). CDR3 in DNA: TGTGCCAGTAGTATAGATGGGGCGGGAGGCCGCACAGATACGCAGTATTTT. It encodes CASSIDGAGGRTDTQYF.

The rearrangement uses TRBV27 and TRBJ1-6; D is undetermined. The CDR3 totals 14 residues. Between the trimmed V and J ends, which lost 6 bases and 8 bases, there was a span of 14 bases. The germline gives CDR1 MNHEY, CDR2 SMNVEV (reference sequence). The DNA for the CDR3 is TGTGCCAGCAGGGAAGCCAGCTCCGATTCACCCCTCCACTTT. Translating gives CASREASSDSPLHF.

The chain employs TRBV10-3 and TRBJ2-4, with 8 bases that match TRBD2. The CDR3 contains 15 residues. V shed 3 bases, J shed 9 bases, and the junction held 10 bases outside the gene matches. From germline, CDR1 is ENHRY and CDR2 SYGVKD. The CDR3 protein is CAISDFTSGEGIQYF. In nucleotides, the CDR3 is TGTGCCATCAGTGATTTTACTAGCGGAGAGGGCATTCAGTACTTC.

The chain uses TRBV5-4 and TRBJ2-3; D remains unclear. From germline, CDR1 is SGHNT and CDR2 YYREEE (reference sequence). The V and J ends lost 2 bases and 2 bases respectively, with 12 bases between them. This CDR3 comprises 15 residues. CDR3 nucleotide sequence: TGTGCCAGCAGCTTCCTTGCAGCAAACACAGATACGCAGTATTTT. It yields the protein CASSFLAANTDTQYF.

The J gene is TRBJ2-7, the V gene TRBV9; 7 nucleotides line up with TRBD2. CDR3 size: 15 residues. CDR1 is SGDLS and CDR2 is YYNGEE in the germline V gene. V lost 0 bases and J lost 2; bases outside the gene matches: 5. DNA of the CDR3: TGTGCCAGCAGCGTAGGGGGTAGCGGGCCCTACGAGCAGTACTTC. It is translated as CASSVGGSGPYEQYF.

This chain uses TRBV29-1 with TRBJ1-2; no clear D gene. Germline CDR1 is SQVTM and CDR2 is ANQGSEA. This CDR3 region has 12 residues. V lost 6 bases and J lost 4, with 12 bases in between. DNA of the CDR3: TGCAGCGTAGAGAGCCCCCCCTATGGCTACACCTTC. Translating gives CSVESPPYGYTF.

The chain combines TRBV27 with TRBJ1-6; 7 positions match TRBD1. Germline V gene lookup returns CDR1 MNHEY and CDR2 SMNVEV (reference sequence). J lost 0 bases, V lost 5 bases, and 10 bases had no gene match. This CDR3 has 18 residues. In DNA, the CDR3 is TGTGCCAGCAGTCTGACAGGGTATTTGAGCTCCTATAATTCACCCCTCCACTTT. Protein product: CASSLTGYLSSYNSPLHF.

The chain combines TRBV5-6 with TRBJ2-3; either TRBD1 or TRBD2 may supply D (6 bases each). Trimming took off 0 bases at V and 4 bases at J, with 18 bases between the two ends. Germline-derived CDR1 and CDR2 are SGHDT and YYEEEE. The CDR3 contains 17 residues. This chain's CDR3 is CASSLAGGQGLPDTQYF. In DNA, the CDR3 is TGTGCCAGCAGCTTGGCCGGGGGACAAGGTCTCCCAGATACGCAGTATTTT.

The DNA of the CDR3 is TGTGCCAGCAGCTTGGAGAGACAGGGCTGGAATTCACCCCTCCACTTT. This translates into CASSLERQGWNSPLHF. This chain joins TRBV5-8 and TRBJ1-6; 7 bases are shared with TRBD1. Germline CDR1 SGHTS, CDR2 YDEGEE. The CDR3 is made up of 16 amino acids. V was clipped by 0 bases and J by 7 bases; unmatched bases: 7.

The rearrangement uses TRBV11-2 and TRBJ2-7; no definite D call. The CDR3 spans 14 residues. V lost 5 bases and J lost 1, with 12 bases in between. Germline-derived CDR1 and CDR2 are SGHAT and FQNNGV. In DNA form, the CDR3 reads TGTGCCAGCAGCGTCATTGACGGATCCTACGAGCAGTACTTC. Its protein is CASSVIDGSYEQYF.

The chain is built from TRBV7-6 and TRBJ2-3; unclear D gene. This CDR3 has 13 amino acids. Germline CDR1 is SGHVS and CDR2 is FNYEAQ. V lost 0 bases and J lost 6, with 7 bases in between. The CDR3 coding sequence is TGTGCCAGCAGCTTAGCGGCCCGGGATACGCAGTATTTT. Amino acids: CASSLAARDTQYF.

Remarks on this clone: The same CDR3 arises from other DNA sequences in this sample as well. The chain joins TRBV19 to TRBJ2-7; 11 positions agree with TRBD1. This CDR3 is built from 15 residues. Germline trimming cut 5 bases from V and 0 bases from J; bases unmatched to any gene: 3. Looked up from germline, CDR1 is LNHDA and CDR2 is SQIVND (reference sequence). This CDR3 reads CASSAGQGASYEQYF. CDR3 sequence (DNA): TGTGCCAGTAGTGCCGGACAGGGGGCCTCCTACGAGCAGTACTTC. Combining the CDR3 with reference TRBV19 and TRBJ2-7 gives the whole variable domain DGGITQSPKYLFRKEGQNVTLSCEQNLNHDAMYWYRQDPGQGLRLIYYSQIVNDFQKGDIAEGYSVSREKKESFPLTVTSAQKNPTAFYLCASSAGQGASYEQYFGPGTRLTVT.

A word on this clone: Other DNA sequences within the sample encode an identical CDR3. This chain uses TRBV9 with TRBJ1-3; the D is unclear. The germline V gene has CDR1 SGDLS and CDR2 YYNGEE. Trimming stripped 0 bases from V and 4 bases from J, with 8 bases between. This CDR3 spans 14 amino acids. The CDR3 sequence is CASSVAGSGNTIYF. CDR3 in DNA: TGTGCCAGCAGCGTAGCTGGATCAGGAAACACCATATATTTT.

Details on this clone: A much larger clonotype is one base distant, so this may be a read error. This chain connects TRBV7-3 to TRBJ2-2; D is possibly TRBD1 (6 bases). The V end lost 5 bases, the J end lost 4 bases, and 8 bases lay between the germline ends. The CDR3 consists of 13 residues. The germline V gene encodes CDR1 SGHTA and CDR2 FQGTGA. For the CDR3, the DNA is TGTGCCAGCAGCGTAGGGGGCACCGGGGAGCTGTTTTTT. This sequence encodes CASSVGGTGELFF.